The sequence of this T cell receptor (beta chain) was determined in a study of tumor-infiltrating lymphocytes in localized non-small cell lung cancer. Generated by immunoSEQ multiplex PCR, the TCRdb table keeps only in-frame clones and is missing some. The top ten hold roughly 2% of the sample, which has just under 30,000 clones, roughly 85% seen once. This CDR3 comprises 15 residues. CDR1 and CDR2 (germline): SQVTM, ANQGSEA. The V and J ends lost 3 bases and 0 bases, in that order; junction bases with no gene match: 6. The V gene is TRBV29-1, the J gene TRBJ1-1; 8 bases fit TRBD1. Sequencing input: lung tumor tissue. This receptor was taken from a human donor with non-small cell lung cancer. The CDR3 region has the DNA TGCAGCGTTGATCCAAGGACAGGGATGAACACTGAAGCTTTCTTT. Translating it yields CSVDPRTGMNTEAFF.